This TCR beta chain was sequenced in a study of T cell changes during pregnancy in multiple sclerosis. Sequencing was performed with immunoSEQ multiplex PCR; in TCRdb, only in-frame clones are kept and a portion is missing. The data contain 25,000 to 40,000 clones, around 91% of them singletons. Looked up from germline, CDR1 is MNHNS and CDR2 is SASEGT. The CDR3 runs 16 residues. V trimming: 4 bases; J trimming: 3 bases; junction bases outside the gene matches: 9. The clonotype was recovered from a female donor in good health, enrolled as a control in a pregnancy study. The chain carries TRBV6-1 and TRBJ2-7; TRBD1 aligns across 10 bases. This material consisted of CD8+ T cells from peripheral blood mononuclear cells, taken in the second trimester of pregnancy. CDR3 protein: CASSGRDRGLNYEQYF. As DNA, the CDR3 is TGTGCCAGCAGTGGGAGGGACAGGGGCCTAAACTACGAGCAGTACTTC.